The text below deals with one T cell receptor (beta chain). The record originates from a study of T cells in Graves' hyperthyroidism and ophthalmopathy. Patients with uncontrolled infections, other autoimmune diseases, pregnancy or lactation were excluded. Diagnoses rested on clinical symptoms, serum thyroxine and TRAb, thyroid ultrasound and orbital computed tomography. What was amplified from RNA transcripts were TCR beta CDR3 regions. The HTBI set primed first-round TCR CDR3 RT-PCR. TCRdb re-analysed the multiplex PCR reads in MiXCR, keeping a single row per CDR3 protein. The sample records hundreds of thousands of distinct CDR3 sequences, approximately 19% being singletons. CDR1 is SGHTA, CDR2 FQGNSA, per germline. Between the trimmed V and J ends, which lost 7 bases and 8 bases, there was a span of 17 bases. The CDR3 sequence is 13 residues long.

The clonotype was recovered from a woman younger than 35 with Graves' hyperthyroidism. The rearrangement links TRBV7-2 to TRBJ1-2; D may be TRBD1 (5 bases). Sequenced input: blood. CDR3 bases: TGTGCCAGCATCTTCTACATGGGGCAAGGCTACACCTTC. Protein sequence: CASIFYMGQGYTF.